The 25 T cell receptor beta chains presented below share a single source sample, sequenced in a study of blood T cell repertoires in COVID-19. Repertoires were generated with immunoSEQ multiplex PCR, while TCRdb's copy carries only in-frame clones and drops some. The sample records approximately 190,000 clones, about four fifths being singletons. Sequenced sample: PBMCs or T cells enriched from blood (not recorded which). These receptors all stem from a woman aged 30 to 39 who had been exposed to COVID-19.

The chain couples TRBV3-1 (or the pseudogene TRBV3-2) to TRBJ1-2; a weak D match, TRBD1 (6 bases). V lost 2 bases, J lost 2 bases, and 15 bases lay in between. Germline loops: CDR1 LGHDT, CDR2 YNNKEL (reference sequence). This CDR3 is 16 amino acids long. This CDR3 reads CASSQNPQGPNYGYTF. CDR3 DNA sequence: TGTGCCAGCAGCCAAAATCCACAGGGCCCGAACTATGGCTACACCTTC.

The CDR3 DNA reads TGTGCCAGCAGTTACTTAGCGGGACCGATGGTCAATGAGCAGTTCTTC. It translates to CASSYLAGPMVNEQFF. This chain uses TRBV6-2 or TRBV6-3 with TRBJ2-1, with TRBD2 identical over 8 bases. CDR1 and CDR2 from the germline V gene are MNHEY and SVGEGT. The trim removed 1 base at V and 6 bases at J, leaving 8 bases unmatched. The CDR3 is made up of 16 amino acids.

This clone was seen only a few times. The chain has TRBV4-3 and TRBJ1-5; 10 bases line up with TRBD1. Germline-derived CDR1 and CDR2 are LGHNA and YSLEER. CDR3 length: 15 amino acids. With 3 bases clipped from V and 6 bases from J, the junction kept 5 bases outside the gene matches. This CDR3 is CASSQVTGGGQPQHF. The CDR3 region has the DNA TGCGCCAGCAGCCAGGTGACAGGGGGCGGTCAGCCCCAGCATTTT.

The CDR3 DNA reads TGTGCCAGTAGTAGGGGCGGGGCATGGGAGACCCAGTACTTC. Translation: CASSRGGAWETQYF. The rearrangement uses TRBV19 and TRBJ2-5, with D maybe TRBD2 (6 bases). This CDR3 has 14 residues. The V end lost 4 bases, the J end lost 5 bases, and 14 bases lay between the germline ends. Germline loops: CDR1 LNHDA, CDR2 SQIVND (reference sequence).

V gene TRBV5-1 combines with J gene TRBJ1-3, with TRBD1 as a possible D gene (6 bases). Germline V gene data show CDR1 as SGHRS and CDR2 as YFSETQ. This CDR3 has 15 residues. V lost 1 base and J 7 bases, leaving 15 bases between the germline ends. Here the CDR3 DNA reads TGCGCCAGCAGCTTGACAGGGCCTATGGACAACACCATATATTTT. As protein: CASSLTGPMDNTIYF.

The chain combines TRBV24-1 with TRBJ2-7; 8 nucleotides line up with TRBD1. CDR1 is KGHDR, CDR2 SFDVKD, per germline. Germline trimming cut 5 bases from V and 3 bases from J; bases unmatched to any gene: 2. The CDR3 has 13 residues. CDR3 nucleotides: TGTGCCACCAGTGGAGGACAGGGCTACGAGCAGTACTTC. Its protein product is CATSGGQGYEQYF.

This chain uses TRBV30 with TRBJ1-5; D may be TRBD1 (6 bases). Germline CDR1 and CDR2: GTSNPN and SVGIG (reference sequence). Trimming removed 5 bases from V and 5 bases from J, with 13 bases in between. The CDR3 length is 13 residues. This chain's CDR3 is CAWSQGGYQPQHF. CDR3 bases: TGTGCCTGGTCCCAAGGGGGTTATCAGCCCCAGCATTTT.

This clone was seen once. The genes are TRBV24-1 and TRBJ1-5; D not certain. The CDR3 is 16 residues long. Trimming took off 2 bases at V and 0 bases at J, with 10 bases between the two ends. Germline loops: CDR1 KGHDR, CDR2 SFDVKD. As DNA, the CDR3 is TGTGCCACCAGTGATTACCCCCAGATTAGCAATCAGCCCCAGCATTTT. The encoded protein is CATSDYPQISNQPQHF.

The chain has TRBV11-2 and TRBJ1-2; 7 nucleotides line up with TRBD1. The V and J ends lost 5 bases and 5 bases, in that order; junction bases with no gene match: 8. The CDR3 has 14 residues. Per the germline V gene, CDR1 is SGHAT and CDR2 is FQNNGV. CDR3 residues: CASSQTGTGYGYTF. The CDR3 region has the DNA TGTGCCAGCAGCCAGACAGGGACCGGTTATGGCTACACCTTC.

The table lists this clone with a count of one. The V gene is TRBV19, the J gene TRBJ1-2, with 7 bases identical to TRBD1. J gave up 0 bases and V 3 bases, and 7 bases lay outside the gene matches. Germline CDR1 and CDR2: LNHDA and SQIVND (reference sequence). This CDR3 spans 16 amino acids. CDR3 nucleotides: TGTGCCAGTAGTATCCCTGACAGGGCCTCTAACTATGGCTACACCTTC. It specifies CASSIPDRASNYGYTF. Supplemented by reference TRBV19 and TRBJ1-2, the full variable domain reads DGGITQSPKYLFRKEGQNVTLSCEQNLNHDAMYWYRQDPGQGLRLIYYSQIVNDFQKGDIAEGYSVSREKKESFPLTVTSAQKNPTAFYLCASSIPDRASNYGYTFGSGTRLTVV.

The chain joins TRBV10-1 to TRBJ1-1, with unresolved D. CDR3 length: 13 residues. V was pared by 4 bases and J by 1 base, with 7 bases between. The germline gives CDR1 WNHNN, CDR2 SYGVQD (reference sequence). The CDR3 spells CASSVYRNTEAFF. In nucleotides, the CDR3 is TGCGCCAGCAGTGTATACAGGAACACTGAAGCTTTCTTT.

In its sample, this clone was seen a few times. V is TRBV14 and J is TRBJ1-1; 7 positions match TRBD1. J was trimmed by 0 bases and V by 3 bases; bases with no gene match: 10. The CDR3 contains 17 residues. Germline loops: CDR1 SGHDN, CDR2 FVKESK. CDR3 loop: CASSQFWDSPMNTEAFF. The CDR3 DNA reads as TGTGCCAGCAGCCAGTTTTGGGACAGCCCCATGAACACTGAAGCTTTCTTT.

The rearrangement links TRBV11-1 to TRBJ1-6; unclear D gene. V lost 7 bases, J lost 6 bases, and 16 bases lay in between. The germline V gene encodes CDR1 SGHAT and CDR2 FQDESV (reference sequence). CDR3 length: 15 amino acids. The CDR3 here is CASTYRGDSNSPLHF. CDR3 DNA: TGTGCCAGCACCTACCGAGGCGACTCTAATTCACCCCTCCACTTT.

The chain joins TRBV29-1 to TRBJ2-1, with D hard to call. The germline V gene has CDR1 SQVTM and CDR2 ANQGSEA. V was trimmed by 7 bases and J by 1 base, leaving 5 bases between them. This CDR3 is 11 amino acids long. The CDR3 here is CSAISYNEQFF. The CDR3 bases are TGCAGCGCTATATCCTACAATGAGCAGTTCTTC.

This clone was detected only a few times. This chain links TRBV5-1 with TRBJ1-1; 12 bases are shared with TRBD1. The CDR3 spans 18 residues. J lost 5 bases, V lost 0 bases, and 11 bases had no gene match. Germline CDR1 is SGHRS and CDR2 is YFSETQ. This chain's CDR3 is CASSLGLRPGQGATEAFF. CDR3 coding DNA: TGCGCCAGCAGCTTGGGCCTTAGGCCGGGACAGGGGGCAACTGAAGCTTTCTTT.

This rearrangement joins TRBV11-2 to TRBJ1-4; no definite D call. The CDR3 is made up of 14 amino acids. CDR1 and CDR2 from the germline V gene are SGHAT and FQNNGV. The V end was cut by 5 bases, the J end by 6 bases, with 13 bases between. The DNA of the CDR3 is TGTGCCAGCAGCCCTCATACCCGGTATGAAAAACTGTTTTTT. As protein: CASSPHTRYEKLFF.

The gene calls are TRBV2 and TRBJ1-4; 7 bases fit TRBD1. The CDR3 extends over 17 amino acids. V gave up 3 bases and J gave up 7 bases; unmatched junction bases: 14. Germline V gives CDR1 SNHLY, CDR2 FYNNEI. As DNA, the CDR3 is TGTGCCAGCAGTGATGAGACAGGGAACTCGAGGGGTGAAAAACTGTTTTTT. Its protein product is CASSDETGNSRGEKLFF.

This chain connects TRBV2 to TRBJ1-4; TRBD1 aligns across 10 bases. Germline values: CDR1 SNHLY, CDR2 FYNNEI. J lost 8 bases, V lost 3 bases, and 3 bases had no gene match. The CDR3 length is 14 residues. The CDR3 spells CASSETGGREKLFF. The CDR3 bases are TGTGCCAGCAGTGAGACAGGGGGCAGAGAAAAACTGTTTTTT.

The chain uses TRBV5-6 and TRBJ2-7; possible D gene TRBD2, 6 bases. Germline V lookup: CDR1 SGHDT, CDR2 YYEEEE. This CDR3 has 14 amino acids. Trimming stripped 2 bases from V and 6 bases from J, with 15 bases between. The CDR3 is CASSFLGGSREQYF. CDR3 bases: TGTGCCAGCAGCTTTTTAGGAGGGTCTCGCGAGCAGTACTTC.

The rearrangement uses TRBV3-1 (or the pseudogene TRBV3-2) and TRBJ2-5; 7 bases are a match to TRBD1. Looked up from germline, CDR1 is LGHDT and CDR2 is YNNKEL (reference sequence). The V segment lost 3 bases and the J segment 4 bases; nucleotides outside the gene matches: 5. The CDR3 consists of 14 residues. CDR3 in amino acids: CASSQQGVAETQYF. The CDR3 region has the DNA TGTGCCAGCAGCCAGCAGGGGGTGGCAGAGACCCAGTACTTC.

The chain is built from TRBV25-1 and TRBJ1-6; D gene ambiguous. Germline V gene data show CDR1 as MGHDK and CDR2 as SYGVNS. The CDR3 consists of 15 residues. Trimming pared 4 bases from V and 0 bases from J, leaving 7 bases between. The DNA of the CDR3 is TGTGCCAGCAGTGGACTTAGCTCCTATAATTCACCCCTCCACTTT. Translation: CASSGLSSYNSPLHF.

The chain joins TRBV4-1 to TRBJ2-7; tentatively, D is TRBD2 (5 bases). V gave up 1 base and J gave up 2 bases, with 12 bases separating them. The CDR3 consists of 15 residues. The germline gives CDR1 MGHRA, CDR2 YSYEKL. The CDR3 spells CASSQGGRAAYEQYF. The CDR3 DNA follows: TGCGCCAGCAGCCAAGGCGGGCGGGCCGCCTACGAGCAGTACTTC.

The chain has TRBV4-3 and TRBJ2-1, with TRBD2 matching over 8 bases. The CDR3 is 16 residues long. Germline trimming cut 0 bases from V and 4 bases from J; bases unmatched to any gene: 5. Germline CDR1 LGHNA, CDR2 YSLEER. The CDR3 nucleotides are TGCGCCAGCAGCCAAGATGGCAGCGGGGGATACAATGAGCAGTTCTTC. This gives the protein CASSQDGSGGYNEQFF.

The chain links TRBV7-9 to TRBJ1-3; D might be TRBD1 (5 bases). The CDR3 is 15 residues long. Germline CDR1 is SEHNR and CDR2 is FQNEAQ (reference sequence). With 5 bases removed from V and 2 bases from J, the gap between germline ends came to 13 bases. CDR3 residues: CASSDRANAGNTIYF. The CDR3 DNA sequence: TGTGCCAGCAGCGACAGAGCTAACGCTGGAAACACCATATATTTT.

This chain uses TRBV7-9 with TRBJ2-3, with D possibly TRBD1 on 6 matching bases. V was pared by 5 bases and J by 3 bases, with 15 bases between. This CDR3 has 15 amino acids. Per the germline V gene, CDR1 is SEHNR and CDR2 is FQNEAQ (reference sequence). CDR3 DNA sequence: TGTGCCAGCAGCCAGAGGGCAGGGGTAACAGATACGCAGTATTTT. Protein sequence: CASSQRAGVTDTQYF.